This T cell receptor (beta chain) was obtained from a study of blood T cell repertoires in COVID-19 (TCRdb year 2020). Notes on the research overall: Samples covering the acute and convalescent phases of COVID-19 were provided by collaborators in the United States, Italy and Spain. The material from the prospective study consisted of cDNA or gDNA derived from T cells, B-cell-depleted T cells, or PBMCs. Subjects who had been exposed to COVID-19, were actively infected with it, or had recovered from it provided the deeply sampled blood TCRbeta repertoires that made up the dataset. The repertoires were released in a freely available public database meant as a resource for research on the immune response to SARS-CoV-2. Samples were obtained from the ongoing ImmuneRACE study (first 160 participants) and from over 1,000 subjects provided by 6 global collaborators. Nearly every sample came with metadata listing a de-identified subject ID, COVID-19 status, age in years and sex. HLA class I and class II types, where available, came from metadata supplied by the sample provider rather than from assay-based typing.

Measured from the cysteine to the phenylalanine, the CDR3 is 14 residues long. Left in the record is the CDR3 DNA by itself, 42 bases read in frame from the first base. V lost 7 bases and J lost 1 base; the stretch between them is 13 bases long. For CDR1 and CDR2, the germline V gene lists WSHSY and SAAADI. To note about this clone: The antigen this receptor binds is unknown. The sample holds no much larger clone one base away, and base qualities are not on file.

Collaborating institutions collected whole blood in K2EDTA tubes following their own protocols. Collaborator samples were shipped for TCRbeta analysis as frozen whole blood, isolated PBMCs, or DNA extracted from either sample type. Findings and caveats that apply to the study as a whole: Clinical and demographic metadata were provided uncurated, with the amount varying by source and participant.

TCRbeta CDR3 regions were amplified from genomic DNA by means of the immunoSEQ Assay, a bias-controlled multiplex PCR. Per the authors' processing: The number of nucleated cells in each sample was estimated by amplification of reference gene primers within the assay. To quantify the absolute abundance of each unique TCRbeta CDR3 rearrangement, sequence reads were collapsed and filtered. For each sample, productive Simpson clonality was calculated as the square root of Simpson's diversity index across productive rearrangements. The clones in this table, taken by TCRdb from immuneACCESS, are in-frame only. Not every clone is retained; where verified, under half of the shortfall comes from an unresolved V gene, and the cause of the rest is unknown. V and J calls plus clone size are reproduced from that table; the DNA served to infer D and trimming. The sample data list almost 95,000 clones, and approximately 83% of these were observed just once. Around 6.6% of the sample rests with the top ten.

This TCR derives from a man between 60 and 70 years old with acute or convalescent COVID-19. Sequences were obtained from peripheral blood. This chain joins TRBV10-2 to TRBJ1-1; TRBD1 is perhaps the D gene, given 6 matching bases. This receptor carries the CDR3 CASILPDRNTEAFF. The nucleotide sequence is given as TGCGCCAGCATTTTACCGGACAGGAACACTGAAGCTTTCTTT.